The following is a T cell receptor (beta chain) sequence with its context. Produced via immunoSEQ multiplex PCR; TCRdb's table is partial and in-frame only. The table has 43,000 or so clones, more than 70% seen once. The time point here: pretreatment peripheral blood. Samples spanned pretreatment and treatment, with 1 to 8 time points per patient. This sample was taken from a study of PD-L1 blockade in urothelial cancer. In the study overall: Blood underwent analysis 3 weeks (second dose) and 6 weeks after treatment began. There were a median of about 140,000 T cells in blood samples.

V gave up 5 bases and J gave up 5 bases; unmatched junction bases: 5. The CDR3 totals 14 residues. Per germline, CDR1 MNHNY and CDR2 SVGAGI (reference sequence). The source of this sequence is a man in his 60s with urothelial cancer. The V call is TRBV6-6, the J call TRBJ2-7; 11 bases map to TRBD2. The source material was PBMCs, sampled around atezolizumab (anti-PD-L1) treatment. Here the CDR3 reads CASSKTSGNNEQYF. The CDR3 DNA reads TGTGCCAGCAGTAAGACTAGCGGGAACAACGAGCAGTACTTC.